The following is a T cell receptor beta chain sequence with its context. The antigen is undetermined. The CDR3 is 17 residues long. CDR1 and CDR2 from the germline V gene are SGHNT and YENEEA. J lost 3 bases, V lost 1 base, and 8 bases had no gene match. With 60 Vbeta and 13 Jbeta primers, the PCR was carried out. TCRdb keeps only in-frame clones here, not all; method: immunoSEQ multiplex PCR. The sample yields a few hundred thousand clones, around 88% seen once. The data stem from a study of cytomegalovirus exposure and HLA in healthy donors. Study-level points and caveats: In a later analysis, across HLA loci, associated TCR counts were highest for DRB1, lowest for HLA-C. In a later analysis, TCR beta V- and J-gene trimming was associated with a missense DCLRE1C variant.

The V gene is TRBV11-3, the J gene TRBJ2-3; 9 nucleotides line up with TRBD1. This clonotype was obtained from a woman aged 18 to 35 in good health and CMV-seronegative. Sequencing was carried out using PBMCs. CDR3 region: CASSLAGPGQGTDTQYF. The CDR3 DNA sequence: TGTGCCAGCAGCTTAGCCGGGCCGGGACAGGGAACAGATACGCAGTATTTT.